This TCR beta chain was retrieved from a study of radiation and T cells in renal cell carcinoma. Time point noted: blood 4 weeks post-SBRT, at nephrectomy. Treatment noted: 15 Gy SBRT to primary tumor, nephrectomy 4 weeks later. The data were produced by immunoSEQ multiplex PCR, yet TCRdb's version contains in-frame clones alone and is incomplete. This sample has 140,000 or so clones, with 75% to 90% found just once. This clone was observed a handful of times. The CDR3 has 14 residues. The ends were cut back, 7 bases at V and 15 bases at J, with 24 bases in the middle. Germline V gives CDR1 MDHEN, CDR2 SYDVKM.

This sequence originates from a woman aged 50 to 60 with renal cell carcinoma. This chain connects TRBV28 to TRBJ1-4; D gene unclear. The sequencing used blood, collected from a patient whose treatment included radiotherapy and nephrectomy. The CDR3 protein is CASTVTAPRGEVFF. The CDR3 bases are TGTGCCAGCACTGTTACGGCCCCTCGTGGGGAAGTGTTTTTT.